The rows below give T cell receptor beta chains drawn from one sample of a study of early T cells in non-severe SARS-CoV-2 infection. TCRdb re-called the 5' RACE reads with MiXCR, one entry per CDR3 protein. The repertoire holds tens of thousands of distinct CDR3 sequences, with over 6.5% as singletons. Sequenced input: whole blood. The receptors derive from an adult who was a healthcare worker with PCR-confirmed SARS-CoV-2 infection or an uninfected control (not recorded which). The CDR3 runs from the conserved cysteine through the conserved F or W. A D gene is named only where the DNA matches it firmly. The size entry is marked missing in some rows and otherwise reads once, few, many or a size class.

d_call j_call clone_size v_call cdr3_aa cdr3_nt
NA TRBJ2-1 many TRBV4-2 CASSQDSNEQFF TGTGCCAGCAGCCAAGATTCTAATGAGCAGTTCTTC
NA TRBJ2-1 NA TRBV3-1 CASSRSNEQFF TGTGCCAGCAGCCGGAGCAATGAGCAGTTCTTC
NA TRBJ2-2 few TRBV4-2 CASRTGTGELFF TGTGCCAGCAGAACAGGGACCGGGGAGCTGTTTTTT
TRBD2 TRBJ2-7 many TRBV28 CASSASGSLAYEQYF TGTGCCAGCAGCGCTAGCGGGAGTCTGGCGTACGAGCAGTACTTC
NA TRBJ2-4 many TRBV6-1 CASSGELRNIQYF TGTGCCAGCAGTGGGGAGTTGAGGAACATTCAGTACTTC
NA TRBJ2-3 medium-sized TRBV12-3/TRBV12-4 CASSLSLRTDTQYF TGTGCCAGCAGTTTGAGTCTTCGCACAGATACGCAGTATTTT
NA TRBJ2-1 few TRBV3-1 CASSHLKEQFF TGTGCCAGCAGCCACCTGAAAGAGCAGTTCTTC
TRBD2 TRBJ2-1 many TRBV5-1 CASSLSAGAYNEQFF TGCGCCAGCAGCTTGTCAGCGGGAGCCTACAATGAGCAGTTCTTC
NA TRBJ2-7 NA TRBV20-1 CSASAGHEYEQYF TGCAGTGCTAGTGCGGGACACGAGTACGAGCAGTACTTC
TRBD2 TRBJ2-3 many TRBV20-1 CSAKTSGRQDTQYF TGCAGTGCTAAGACTAGCGGGAGACAAGATACGCAGTATTTT
NA TRBJ2-1 once TRBV20-1 CSARDERRYPYNEQFF TGCAGTGCTAGAGACGAGCGCCGATACCCTTACAATGAGCAGTTCTTC
NA TRBJ2-3 NA TRBV28 CASSLAGGVGGTDTQYF TGTGCCAGCAGTTTGGCTGGGGGCGTAGGGGGCACAGATACGCAGTATTTT
NA TRBJ2-2 many TRBV20-1 CSARRGNTGELFF TGCAGTGCTAGAAGGGGTAACACCGGGGAGCTGTTTTTT
TRBD1 TRBJ1-1 NA TRBV29-1 CSVGGGTGATEAFF TGCAGCGTTGGGGGAGGGACAGGGGCCACTGAAGCTTTCTTT
NA TRBJ1-4 many TRBV7-9 CASSPWARANEKLFF TGTGCCAGCAGCCCGTGGGCCCGGGCTAATGAAAAACTGTTTTTT
TRBD1 TRBJ2-7 many TRBV6-2/TRBV6-3 CASNFRDRVNEQYF TGTGCCAGCAATTTCCGGGACAGGGTTAACGAGCAGTACTTC
NA TRBJ1-2 medium-sized TRBV12-3/TRBV12-4 CASSFPYGYTF TGTGCCAGCAGTTTCCCCTATGGCTACACCTTC
NA TRBJ2-3 many TRBV20-1 CSAPRRRGTDTQYF TGCAGTGCTCCTAGGAGGAGGGGCACAGATACGCAGTATTTT
NA TRBJ2-1 many TRBV6-1 CASSEAGSSYNEQFF TGTGCCAGCAGTGAAGCAGGGTCCTCCTACAATGAGCAGTTCTTC
NA TRBJ2-5 many TRBV10-3 CAIRELAETQYF TGTGCCATACGGGAGTTGGCAGAGACCCAGTACTTC
TRBD2 TRBJ2-5 NA TRBV5-1 CASSRSGRAEEETQYF TGCGCCAGCAGCCGTAGCGGGAGGGCCGAGGAGGAGACCCAGTACTTC
NA TRBJ1-2 many TRBV6-5 CASSYGQRYGYTF TGTGCCAGCAGTTACGGACAGCGGTATGGCTACACCTTC
TRBD1 TRBJ1-4 NA TRBV12-3/TRBV12-4 CASSTYGTGGRKLFF TGTGCCAGCAGTACATACGGGACAGGGGGCCGAAAACTGTTTTTT
NA TRBJ1-2 many TRBV4-1 CASSQETGPRYTF TGCGCCAGCAGCCAGGAAACAGGTCCGCGCTACACCTTC